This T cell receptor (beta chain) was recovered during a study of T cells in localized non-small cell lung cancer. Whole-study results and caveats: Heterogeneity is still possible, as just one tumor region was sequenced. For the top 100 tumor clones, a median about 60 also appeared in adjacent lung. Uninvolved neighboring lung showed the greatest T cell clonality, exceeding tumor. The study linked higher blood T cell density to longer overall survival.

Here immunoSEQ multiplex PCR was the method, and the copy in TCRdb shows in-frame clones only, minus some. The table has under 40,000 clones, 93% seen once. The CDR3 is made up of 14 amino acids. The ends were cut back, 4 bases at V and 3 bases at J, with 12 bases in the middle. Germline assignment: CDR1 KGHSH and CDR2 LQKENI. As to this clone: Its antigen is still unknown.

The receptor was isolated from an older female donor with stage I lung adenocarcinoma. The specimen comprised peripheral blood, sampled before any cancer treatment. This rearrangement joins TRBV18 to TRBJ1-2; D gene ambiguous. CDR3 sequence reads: CASSRDSYDYGYTF. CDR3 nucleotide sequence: TGTGCCAGCTCACGGGATAGCTACGACTATGGCTACACCTTC.